Each of the 20 T cell receptor beta chains below was sequenced from the same sample in a study of T cells in women clearing cervical HPV infection. Generated by immunoSEQ multiplex PCR, the TCRdb table keeps only in-frame clones and is missing some. Recorded for this sample: tens of thousands of clones. Material: blood buffy coat. The receptor source for this set is a woman aged 18 to 69 with a cervical HPV16 infection that either progressed to CIN3+ or cleared (not recorded which).

The CDR3 loop reads CASSPPTGEAFF. CDR3 DNA (partial): TGTGCCAGCTCACCACCGACAGGTGAA. The J gene is TRBJ1-1, the V gene TRBV18; the D gene is possibly TRBD1 (6 bases). The read terminates 3 residues before the CDR3 end, so the remaining end is supplied by the germline J gene. CDR1 and CDR2 from the germline V gene are KGHSH and LQKENI. The CDR3 sequence is 12 residues long. Trimming left V 0 bases short and J 7 bases short, with 6 bases between.

Concerning this clone: The read ends 3 residues before the CDR3 terminus; that terminus is restored from the germline J gene. This chain links TRBV29-1 with TRBJ2-7; D is unclear. Trimming took off 5 bases at V and 0 bases at J, with 5 bases between the two ends. CDR1 is SQVTM and CDR2 is ANQGSEA in the germline V gene. The CDR3 is made up of 11 amino acids. The CDR3 DNA, read in part, is TGCAGCGTTAGGGTCTCCTACGAG. This translates into CSVRVSYE. The entire CDR3 reads CSVRVSYEQYF.

On this clone: The observed sequence ends 3 residues before the CDR3 terminus, with the missing tail filled in from the germline J gene. The V call is TRBV2, the J call TRBJ1-1; 10 positions agree with TRBD1. V lost 6 bases and J lost 5; bases outside the gene matches: 6. Germline-derived CDR1 and CDR2 are SNHLY and FYNNEI. This CDR3 contains 14 residues. CDR3 region: CASSQDRGGTEAFF. The CDR3 bases that were read are TGTGCCAGCAGCCAGGACAGGGGGGGAACTGAA.

Turning to this clone: Read coverage stops 3 residues before the CDR3 terminus; the germline J gene supplies the remainder. The V and J genes are TRBV20-1 and TRBJ1-4, with D perhaps TRBD1 (5 bases). The CDR3 contains 14 residues. The V end lost 3 bases, the J end lost 3 bases, and 11 bases lay between the germline ends. Per the germline V gene, CDR1 is DFQATT and CDR2 is SNEGSKA (reference sequence). The covered CDR3 bases are TGCAGTGCTAGTCGGCAGGGTGCTAATGAAAAA. Protein: CSASRQGANEK. In full, the CDR3 is CSASRQGANEKLFF.

This CDR3 is CASSPRADSSYNEQFF. Partial CDR3 DNA: TGTGCCAGCTCGCCGCGAGCGGATAGCTCCTACAATGAG. The rearrangement joins TRBV18 to TRBJ2-1, with D maybe TRBD2 (5 bases). The read falls 3 residues short of the CDR3 end, and the missing part is taken from the germline J gene. Trimming stripped 6 bases from V and 0 bases from J, with 15 bases between. Germline V gene data show CDR1 as KGHSH and CDR2 as LQKENI. CDR3 length equals 16 residues.

In the case of this clone: The read ends 3 residues before the CDR3 terminus; that terminus is restored from the germline J gene. This sequence joins TRBV19 and TRBJ1-1; unclear D gene. Germline V gene data show CDR1 as LNHDA and CDR2 as SQIVND (reference sequence). With 7 bases removed from V and 4 bases from J, the gap between germline ends came to 10 bases. The CDR3 runs to 12 residues. The CDR3 bases that were read are TGTGCCAGTAAAAGCCGCGGCACTGAA. Its protein is CASKSRGTE. The entire CDR3 protein reads CASKSRGTEAFF.

With regard to this clone: The read is 3 residues too short to cover the CDR3 end, so that end is filled in from the germline J gene. This sequence joins TRBV30 and TRBJ1-5; D possibly corresponds to TRBD1 (5 bases). The CDR3 length is 15 residues. V was clipped by 0 bases and J by 4 bases, with 13 bases between them. The germline V gene encodes CDR1 GTSNPN and CDR2 SVGIG (reference sequence). The DNA read from the CDR3 is TGTGCCTGGAGTGTTTACGGGACTACTAATCAGCCC. Its translation is CAWSVYGTTNQP. The full CDR3 protein is CAWSVYGTTNQPQHF.

Turning to this clone: Sequencing ends 3 residues short of the CDR3 end; the germline J gene provides the rest. The genes are TRBV24-1 and TRBJ2-1; 8 bases line up with TRBD1. Unmatched junction bases numbered 9, after V lost 4 bases and J lost 5 bases. This CDR3 has 16 residues. Germline-derived CDR1 and CDR2 are KGHDR and SFDVKD. This chain's CDR3 is CATSERTGKRDNEQFF. CDR3 bases read: TGTGCCACCAGTGAACGGACAGGGAAGCGGGACAATGAG.

This CDR3 reads CASSLQQGSTDTQYF. The CDR3 DNA, read in part, is TGTGCCAGCAGCTTACAACAGGGGTCGACAGATACG. J is TRBJ2-3 and V is TRBV11-2; TRBD1 matches at 7 bases. Read sequence stops 3 residues before the CDR3 end, and the germline J gene provides the missing end. Germline V gene sequence: CDR1 SGHAT, CDR2 FQNNGV. The CDR3 loop spans 15 amino acids. V lost 2 bases and J lost 3; bases outside the gene matches: 5.

A word on this clone: The read ends 3 residues early relative to the CDR3; the germline J gene fills the gap. This chain connects TRBV12-5 to TRBJ2-2, with 10 nucleotides matching TRBD1. Germline-derived CDR1 and CDR2 are LGHNT and FRNRAP. The junction had 7 bases not matched to a gene; V was cut back by 7 bases and J by 5 bases. The CDR3 is 15 amino acids. The CDR3 DNA, read in part, is TGTGCTAGTGCTCCGGGACAGGGGAGTACCGGGGAG. Protein sequence: CASAPGQGSTGE. The full CDR3 is CASAPGQGSTGELFF.

About this clone: The observed sequence ends 3 residues before the CDR3 terminus, with the missing tail filled in from the germline J gene. The J gene is TRBJ1-1, the V gene TRBV19; D is ambiguous. The CDR3 spans 13 residues. V was trimmed by 7 bases and J by 4 bases, leaving 13 bases between them. In germline, CDR1 is LNHDA, CDR2 SQIVND (reference sequence). CDR3 bases read: TGTGCCAGTACGATTAATTCGGGCACTGAA. Amino acid sequence: CASTINSGTE. The full-length CDR3 reads as CASTINSGTEAFF.

The CDR3 here is CASSLRDRVPDTQYF. The part of the CDR3 DNA that was read is TGTGCCAGCAGCTTGAGGGACAGGGTCCCAGATACG. V and J are TRBV5-6 and TRBJ2-3, with 9 nucleotides matching TRBD1. The read gets to within 3 residues of the CDR3 end, and the germline J gene fills in the rest. Germline values: CDR1 SGHDT, CDR2 YYEEEE. The CDR3 extends over 15 amino acids. V lost 1 base to trimming and J lost 4 bases; unmatched junction nucleotides: 4.

To note about this clone: The read terminates 3 residues before the CDR3 end, so the remaining end is supplied by the germline J gene. This chain uses TRBV20-1 with TRBJ2-1, with 11 bases that match TRBD2. CDR3 size: 14 residues. Germline values: CDR1 DFQATT, CDR2 SNEGSKA (reference sequence). V was clipped by 1 base and J by 4 bases; unmatched bases: 0. Partial CDR3 DNA: TGCAGTGCTAGAGCTAGCGGGAGGTACAATGAG. As protein: CSARASGRYNE. The full CDR3 reads CSARASGRYNEQFF.

The sequenced part of the CDR3 DNA is TGCAGTGCTAGAGATGGAGTACTAGCGGGGGCGGGTGAG. Translation gives CSARDGVLAGAGE. The complete CDR3 sequence is CSARDGVLAGAGEQFF. This chain joins TRBV20-1 and TRBJ2-1, with 11 nucleotides matching TRBD2. The read ends 3 residues shy of where the CDR3 ends; the end is completed using the germline J gene. Germline loops: CDR1 DFQATT, CDR2 SNEGSKA (reference sequence). V dropped 0 bases and J dropped 9; count of bases not matched to a gene: 10. CDR3 length: 16 amino acids.

In regard to this clone: The CDR3 is cut off 3 residues early in the read; its end comes from the germline J gene. The gene calls are TRBV7-9 and TRBJ2-7; possible D gene TRBD2, 6 bases. Germline V gene sequence: CDR1 SEHNR, CDR2 FQNEAQ (reference sequence). This CDR3 contains 13 residues. V shed 4 bases and J shed 2 bases, with 9 bases lying between them. The sequenced part of the CDR3 DNA is TGTGCCAGCAGCTCTCGGACTACCTACGAG. It specifies CASSSRTTYE. The CDR3 reads in full as CASSSRTTYEQYF.

As to this clone: The read falls 3 residues short of the CDR3 end, and the missing part is taken from the germline J gene. The gene calls are TRBV2 and TRBJ1-1; unclear D gene. The CDR3 covers 13 residues. Germline assignment: CDR1 SNHLY and CDR2 FYNNEI. Deletions cut 5 bases from V and 3 bases from J, with 10 bases between. This CDR3 is CASSRSPDTEAFF. The sequenced part of the CDR3 DNA is TGTGCCAGCAGTCGGTCTCCGGACACTGAA.

Regarding this clone: The read comes to an end 3 residues before the CDR3 does, leaving the germline J gene to fill in the end. This chain uses TRBV5-1 with TRBJ1-1, with D perhaps TRBD1 (5 bases). Germline values: CDR1 SGHRS, CDR2 YFSETQ. The CDR3 sequence is 14 residues long. V lost 4 bases to trimming and J lost 1 base, with 11 bases between them. This chain's CDR3 is CASSSPRANTEAFF. The sequenced part of the CDR3 DNA is TGCGCCAGCAGCAGTCCCAGGGCGAACACTGAA.

On this clone: The read is 3 residues too short to cover the CDR3 end, so that end is filled in from the germline J gene. This sequence joins TRBV20-1 and TRBJ2-1, with D perhaps matching TRBD2 (5 bases). Germline CDR1 is DFQATT and CDR2 is SNEGSKA (reference sequence). V lost 2 bases to trimming and J lost 8 bases, with 13 bases between them. The CDR3 sequence is 13 residues long. The CDR3 region is CSARSGFKDEQFF. CDR3 DNA, as far as it was read: TGCAGTGCTAGATCGGGGTTTAAAGATGAG.

A word on this clone: The read stops 3 residues short of the end of the CDR3; the missing end is completed from the germline J gene. V usage is TRBV11-2 and J usage is TRBJ2-4, with D uncertain. V lost 5 bases, J lost 9 bases, and 17 bases lay in between. The length of the CDR3 is 14 residues. Germline V gene data show CDR1 as SGHAT and CDR2 as FQNNGV. The CDR3 sequence: CASSLTPPPGIQYF. The sequenced CDR3 bases are TGTGCCAGCAGCCTCACACCTCCCCCGGGCATT.

On this clone itself: The sequenced fragment ends 3 residues before the CDR3 boundary, so the rest is inferred from the germline J gene. The J gene is TRBJ2-2, the V gene TRBV7-3, with D tentatively TRBD2 (5 bases). CDR3 length: 15 amino acids. V was shortened by 1 base and J by 7 bases, with 13 bases between the two germline ends. The germline V gene has CDR1 SGHTA and CDR2 FQGTGA. The CDR3: CASSLNRLADGELFF. The CDR3 bases that were read are TGTGCCAGCAGCTTAAACCGGCTAGCCGACGGGGAG. The full variable domain, completed using reference TRBV7-3 and TRBJ2-2, is GAGVSQTPSNKVTEKGKYVELRCDPISGHTALYWYRQSLGQGPEFLIYFQGTGAADDSGLPNDRFFAVRPEGSVSTLKIQRTERGDSAVYLCASSLNRLADGELFFGEGSRLTVL.